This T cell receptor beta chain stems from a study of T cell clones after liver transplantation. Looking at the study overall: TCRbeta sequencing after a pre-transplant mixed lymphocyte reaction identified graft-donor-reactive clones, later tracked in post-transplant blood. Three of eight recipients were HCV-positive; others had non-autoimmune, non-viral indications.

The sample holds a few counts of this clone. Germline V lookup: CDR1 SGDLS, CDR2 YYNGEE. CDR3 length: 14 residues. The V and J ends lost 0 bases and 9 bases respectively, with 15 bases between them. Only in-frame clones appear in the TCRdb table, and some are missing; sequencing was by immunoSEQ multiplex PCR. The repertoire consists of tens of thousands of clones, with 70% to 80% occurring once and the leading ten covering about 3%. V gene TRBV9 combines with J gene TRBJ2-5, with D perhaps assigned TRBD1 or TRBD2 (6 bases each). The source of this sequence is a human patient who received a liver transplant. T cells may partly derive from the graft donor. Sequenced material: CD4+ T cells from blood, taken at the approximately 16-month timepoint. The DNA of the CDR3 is TGTGCCAGCAGCGTAGAGGCCGGGGGCATGGCCCAGTACTTC. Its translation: CASSVEAGGMAQYF. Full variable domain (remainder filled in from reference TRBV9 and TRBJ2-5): DSGVTQTPKHLITATGQRVTLRCSPRSGDLSVYWYQQSLDQGLQFLIQYYNGEERAKGNILERFSAQQFPDLHSELNLSSLELGDSALYFCASSVEAGGMAQYFGPGTRLLVL.